The sequence of this T cell receptor (beta chain) was determined in a study of Ad26.COV2.S vaccination and SARS-CoV-2 variants. Whole-study findings and limits: It was found that vaccine and placebo recipients had similar non-spike TCR breadth.

The treatment was: approximately 18 received Ad26.COV2.S at low or high dose, single or two shots; a few received placebo; per-sample allocation not given. Sampling took place 63 days after the first vaccine or placebo injection. An Ad26 vector carrying the Wuhan-strain SARS-CoV-2 spike served as the vaccine. The assay was immunoSEQ multiplex PCR, and TCRdb's table has in-frame clones only and misses some. The sample yields some 400,000 clones, 75% to 90% seen once. Germline V gives CDR1 MNHNS, CDR2 SASEGT. This CDR3 contains 16 residues. With 1 base removed from V and 4 bases from J, the gap between germline ends came to 14 bases. This clone was seen only once. What it binds is unknown.

The starting material was peripheral blood, obtained in a trial of Ad26.COV2.S vaccine versus placebo. The receptor was isolated from a person aged 18-65 years who received the Ad26.COV2.S COVID-19 vaccine or a placebo. The V and J genes are TRBV6-1 and TRBJ1-3; D ambiguous. The CDR3 nucleotides read TGTGCCAGCAGTGAAGTTTTTGGAGGGTCCGGAAACACCATATATTTT. Translation gives CASSEVFGGSGNTIYF.